This is a list of T cell receptor beta chains from one sample in a study of blood T cells in healthy people across ages. TCRdb reanalysed the 5' RACE reads using MiXCR and keeps one entry per CDR3 protein. This table holds approximately 1.5 million distinct CDR3 sequences, almost 35% found once. Sequenced input: blood. The receptor set was obtained from a woman in her 30s in good health. Each CDR3 is given with its conserved first and last residue. Each record gives: clone size, V gene, CDR3 length, D gene, J gene, CDR3 DNA, CDR3 protein. D genes are given only for firm matches. The size of a clone is reported for some rows only, either as once, few or many, or as a class for expanded clones.

NA,TRBV18,15,TRBD2,TRBJ2-3,TGTGCCACCAAAGGGCGCGGGGGGAGCACAGATACGCAGTATTTT,CATKGRGGSTDTQYF
NA,TRBV7-3,16,TRBD2,TRBJ2-1,TGTGCCAGCAGCTCGGGACTAGCGGGGGCGTACAATGAGCAGTTCTTC,CASSSGLAGAYNEQFF
few,TRBV5-1,16,TRBD1,TRBJ2-2,TGCGCCAGCAGCCCACCCGGACAGGGGGACACCGGGGAGCTGTTTTTT,CASSPPGQGDTGELFF
NA,TRBV18,14,NA,TRBJ1-2,TGTGCCAGCTCACCGATCAGGTTTATTGATGGCTACACCTTC,CASSPIRFIDGYTF
many,TRBV18,13,NA,TRBJ2-3,TGTGCCAGCAGCCCCCAAGGACCAGATACGCAGTATTTT,CASSPQGPDTQYF
NA,TRBV6-1,13,NA,TRBJ2-5,TGTGCCAGCAGTGAAAGGGAACAAGAGACCCAGTACTTC,CASSEREQETQYF
few,TRBV27,14,TRBD1,TRBJ2-1,TGTGCCAGCGCTACCGGGACAGGGTCCCATGAGCAGTTCTTC,CASATGTGSHEQFF
NA,TRBV5-1,12,TRBD2,TRBJ2-2,TGCGCCAGCAGCTTTAGCGGGGTGGAGCTGTTTTTT,CASSFSGVELFF
NA,TRBV2,13,NA,TRBJ2-5,TGTGCCAGCAGTGAAGGCTATACGCGGACCCAGTACTTC,CASSEGYTRTQYF
NA,TRBV28,20,NA,TRBJ2-3,TGTGCCAGCACAATCATCGAATCCGGGACGGAGGACCTCGGAGGGGATACGCAGTATTTT,CASTIIESGTEDLGGDTQYF
few,TRBV20-1,14,NA,TRBJ1-2,TGCAGTGCTAGAGAGACCGGCCAGCACTATGGCTACACCTTC,CSARETGQHYGYTF
few,TRBV25-1,14,NA,TRBJ1-2,TGTGCCAGCAGTGACTCAGGGTCGGACTATGGCTACACCTTC,CASSDSGSDYGYTF
NA,TRBV5-1,14,NA,TRBJ2-6,TGCGCCAGTACCGGCGACTCTGGGGCCAACGTCCTGACTTTC,CASTGDSGANVLTF
NA,TRBV7-9,14,NA,TRBJ1-2,TGTACCAGCAGCCTCGAGACAGGCGGCTATGGCTACACCTTC,CTSSLETGGYGYTF
NA,TRBV20-1,13,TRBD1,TRBJ1-4,TGCAGTGCTAGACGACAGGGTGACGCAAAACTGTTTTTT,CSARRQGDAKLFF
few,TRBV20-1,13,NA,TRBJ1-4,TGCAGTGCTAGAGATTTAAGCGTTGAAAAACTGTTTTTT,CSARDLSVEKLFF
once,TRBV9,14,NA,TRBJ2-2,TGTGCCAGCAGCCCCAGTGGGGCGGCCGGGGAGCTGTTTTTT,CASSPSGAAGELFF
NA,TRBV10-3,11,NA,TRBJ1-2,TGTGCCACCCAACGGGGCTATGGCTACACCTTC,CATQRGYGYTF